One T cell receptor (beta chain) is described in this entry. These data belong to a study of blood T cell repertoires in COVID-19. Study overall: Acute-phase and convalescent COVID-19 samples originated in the United States, Italy and Spain. In each case, the material was cDNA or gDNA derived from T cells, B-cell-depleted T cells, or PBMCs.

Original data processing: Nucleated cell counts were estimated from reference gene primer amplification. TCRdb keeps only in-frame clones here, not all; method: immunoSEQ multiplex PCR. V, J and clone size reflect that table, while D and trimming were determined from the DNA. This sample has 63,000 or so clones, with around 92% found just once. Trimming stripped 4 bases from V and 2 bases from J, with 9 bases between. The CDR3 has 14 amino acids. CDR1 is MGHRA, CDR2 YSYEKL, per germline. V usage is TRBV4-1 and J usage is TRBJ2-4, with unresolved D. Sequenced input: peripheral blood. This receptor was identified in a man in his 60s with acute or convalescent COVID-19. This chain's CDR3 is CASSLRMTKNIQYF. The CDR3 region has the DNA TGCGCCAGCAGCCTGCGCATGACCAAAAACATTCAGTACTTC.